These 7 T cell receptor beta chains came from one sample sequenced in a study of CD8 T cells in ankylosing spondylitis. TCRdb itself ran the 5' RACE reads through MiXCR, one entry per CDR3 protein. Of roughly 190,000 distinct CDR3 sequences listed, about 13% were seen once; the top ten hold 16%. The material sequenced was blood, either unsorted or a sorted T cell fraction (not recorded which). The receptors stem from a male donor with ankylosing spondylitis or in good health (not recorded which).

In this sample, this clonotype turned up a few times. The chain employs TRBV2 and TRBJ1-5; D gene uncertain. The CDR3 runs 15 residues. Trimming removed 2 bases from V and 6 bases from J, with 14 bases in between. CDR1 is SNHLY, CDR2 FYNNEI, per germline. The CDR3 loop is CASSEMPLPSQPQHF. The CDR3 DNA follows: TGTGCCAGCAGTGAAATGCCTCTGCCTTCTCAGCCCCAGCATTTT.

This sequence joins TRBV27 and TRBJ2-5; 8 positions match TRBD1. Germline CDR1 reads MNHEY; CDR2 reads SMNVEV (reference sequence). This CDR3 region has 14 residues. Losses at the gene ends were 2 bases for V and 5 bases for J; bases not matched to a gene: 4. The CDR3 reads CASSLDRGGETQYF. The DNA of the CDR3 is TGTGCCAGCAGTTTAGACAGGGGCGGGGAGACCCAGTACTTC.

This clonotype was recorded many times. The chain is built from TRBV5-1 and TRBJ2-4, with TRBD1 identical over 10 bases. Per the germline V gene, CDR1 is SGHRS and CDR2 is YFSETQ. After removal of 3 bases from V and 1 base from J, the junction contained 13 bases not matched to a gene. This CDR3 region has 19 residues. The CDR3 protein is CASSSGQGIPWRAKNIQYF. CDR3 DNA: TGCGCCAGCAGCTCGGGACAGGGGATACCTTGGCGGGCCAAAAACATTCAGTACTTC.

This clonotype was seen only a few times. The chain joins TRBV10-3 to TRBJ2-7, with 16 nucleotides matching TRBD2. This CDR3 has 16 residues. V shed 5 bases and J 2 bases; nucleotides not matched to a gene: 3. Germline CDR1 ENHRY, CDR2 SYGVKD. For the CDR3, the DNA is TGTGCCATCAGTCCCGGGACTAGCGGGAGGGCCTACGAGCAGTACTTC. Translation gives CAISPGTSGRAYEQYF.

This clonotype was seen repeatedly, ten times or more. In nucleotides, the CDR3 is TGTGCCAGCAGCCAGGGGAGGTTGGGAGATAGCACAGATACGCAGTATTTT. Protein: CASSQGRLGDSTDTQYF. This sequence joins TRBV4-2 and TRBJ2-3; D may be TRBD2 (6 bases). Looked up from germline, CDR1 is LGHNA and CDR2 is YNFKEQ. CDR3 size: 17 residues. Trimming removed 3 bases from V and 0 bases from J, with 16 bases in between.

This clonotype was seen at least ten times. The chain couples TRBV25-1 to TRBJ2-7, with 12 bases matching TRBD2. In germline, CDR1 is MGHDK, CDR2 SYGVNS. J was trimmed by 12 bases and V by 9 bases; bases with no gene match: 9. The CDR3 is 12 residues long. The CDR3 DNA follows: TGTGCCAGTAAAGGGACTAGCGGGCCCTGGTACTTC. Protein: CASKGTSGPWYF.

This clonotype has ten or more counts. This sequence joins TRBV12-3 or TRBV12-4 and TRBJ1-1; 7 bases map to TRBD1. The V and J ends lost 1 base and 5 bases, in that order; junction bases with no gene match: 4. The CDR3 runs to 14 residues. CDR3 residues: CASSLEGAGTEAFF. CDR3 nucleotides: TGTGCCAGCAGTTTAGAGGGGGCGGGGACTGAAGCTTTCTTT.